Shown below are 18 T cell receptor beta chains from a single sample sequenced in a study of T cell responses to AZD1222 COVID-19 vaccine. Measured with immunoSEQ multiplex PCR; TCRdb has only the in-frame clones, and not every one. This sample has around 90,000 clones, with around 91% found just once. The sequences come from peripheral blood, collected on day 0 of MenACWY control vaccination. The receptor source for this set is an adult in good health.

This chain links TRBV5-1 with TRBJ1-6; 7 bases are a match to TRBD1. The CDR3 is 16 residues long. Per the germline V gene, CDR1 is SGHRS and CDR2 is YFSETQ. V shed 0 bases, J shed 7 bases, and the junction held 7 bases outside the gene matches. The CDR3 protein is CASSLDPTGRNSPLHF. In DNA form, the CDR3 reads TGCGCCAGCAGCTTGGATCCGACAGGGAGAAATTCACCCCTCCACTTT.

J is TRBJ2-7 and V is TRBV2, with 9 bases identical to TRBD2. The V and J ends lost 5 bases and 6 bases, in that order; junction bases with no gene match: 14. Germline CDR1 reads SNHLY; CDR2 reads FYNNEI. The CDR3 is 16 amino acids. CDR3 sequence: CASSILGAGGPVEQYF. CDR3 nucleotides: TGTGCCAGCAGTATCCTAGGGGCGGGAGGGCCAGTCGAGCAGTACTTC.

V is TRBV28 and J is TRBJ1-2, with D unresolved. Germline loops: CDR1 MDHEN, CDR2 SYDVKM. Trimming stripped 5 bases from V and 5 bases from J, with 15 bases between. CDR3 length equals 14 residues. DNA for the CDR3: TGTGCCAGCAGTAACGCTGTGGGAGGGTATGGCTACACCTTC. Translating gives CASSNAVGGYGYTF.

V usage is TRBV28 and J usage is TRBJ2-7; 9 bases line up with TRBD1. Germline lookup yields CDR1 MDHEN and CDR2 SYDVKM. V was pared by 4 bases and J by 2 bases, with 6 bases of the junction left unmatched. CDR3 length equals 15 residues. Written as DNA, the CDR3 is TGTGCCAGCAGTTCAGCGGGACAGGGAACCTACGAGCAGTACTTC. It codes for CASSSAGQGTYEQYF.

This clone was observed a single time. The V call is TRBV2, the J call TRBJ1-1; maybe TRBD1 (5 bases). This CDR3 spans 15 amino acids. V dropped 2 bases and J dropped 4 bases, with 14 bases sitting between them. Germline V gives CDR1 SNHLY, CDR2 FYNNEI. Here the CDR3 DNA reads TGTGCCAGCAGTGAAAATGGGGGGGGAGGCACTGAAGCTTTCTTT. Translated: CASSENGGGGTEAFF.

This chain joins TRBV12-3 or TRBV12-4 and TRBJ1-2; the D is unclear. CDR3 size: 13 residues. The ends were cut back, 1 base at V and 3 bases at J, with 6 bases in the middle. In DNA form, the CDR3 reads TGTGCCAGCAGTTTAGTCAGAGACTATGGCTACACCTTC. This sequence encodes CASSLVRDYGYTF.

The gene calls are TRBV15 and TRBJ1-4; D remains ambiguous. In germline, CDR1 is LNHNV, CDR2 YYDKDF (reference sequence). This CDR3 has 12 residues. Deletions cut 1 base from V and 6 bases from J, with 3 bases between. The CDR3: CATSRADEKLFF. For the CDR3, the DNA is TGTGCCACCAGCAGAGCGGATGAAAAACTGTTTTTT.

The gene calls are TRBV20-1 and TRBJ2-7; D could derive from TRBD1 or TRBD2 (5 bases each). The CDR3 spans 13 residues. Trimming shortened V by 3 bases and J by 2 bases, and 11 bases separated the two germline ends. CDR1 is DFQATT, CDR2 SNEGSKA, per germline (reference sequence). The CDR3 loop is CSASPGPPYEQYF. CDR3 nucleotide sequence: TGCAGTGCTAGTCCGGGACCCCCCTACGAGCAGTACTTC.

The chain links TRBV19 to TRBJ1-6; no firm D call. CDR1 is LNHDA and CDR2 is SQIVND in the germline V gene (reference sequence). V was clipped by 2 bases and J by 9 bases, with 5 bases between them. The CDR3 length is 12 residues. CDR3 sequence reads: CASSISFSPLHF. CDR3 in DNA: TGTGCCAGTAGTATATCGTTTTCACCCCTCCACTTT.

CDR3 coding DNA: TGTGCCAGCAGCTTAGGGGGCGGAAACACCATATATTTT. Its protein is CASSLGGGNTIYF. The genes are TRBV7-9 and TRBJ1-3, with D possibly being TRBD1 (5 bases). CDR3 length: 13 amino acids. V was trimmed by 1 base and J by 4 bases, leaving 5 bases between them. Germline CDR1 is SEHNR and CDR2 is FQNEAQ (reference sequence).

V usage is TRBV6-4 and J usage is TRBJ1-5; a weak D match, TRBD1 (6 bases). The V gene's germline CDR1 is MRHNA and CDR2 SNTAGT. The CDR3 has 15 amino acids. Between the trimmed V and J ends, which lost 6 bases and 4 bases, there was a span of 16 bases. CDR3 coding DNA: TGTGCCAGCAGCCCCAACGGGACACCGAATCAGCCCCAGCATTTT. It specifies CASSPNGTPNQPQHF.

V and J are TRBV28 and TRBJ2-7; D call uncertain. This CDR3 is 14 amino acids long. Germline loops: CDR1 MDHEN, CDR2 SYDVKM. Trimming cost V 6 bases and J 2 bases, with 14 bases left between them. CDR3 DNA: TGTGCCAGCAGGCCTAGTCAGGACCCCTACGAGCAGTACTTC. Its translation: CASRPSQDPYEQYF.

This rearrangement joins TRBV6-5 to TRBJ1-2; no clear D gene. The CDR3 covers 15 residues. With 7 bases removed from V and 0 bases from J, the gap between germline ends came to 15 bases. CDR1 MNHEY and CDR2 SVGAGI come from the germline V gene. The CDR3 DNA is TGTGCCAGCACAAAAACTTGGGCGACTAACTATGGCTACACCTTC. Translated, it gives CASTKTWATNYGYTF.

The chain links TRBV6-2 or TRBV6-3 to TRBJ2-7; TRBD2 matches at 10 bases. V lost 6 bases to trimming and J lost 3 bases; unmatched junction nucleotides: 8. Germline V CDR1 and CDR2: MNHEY, SVGEGT. This CDR3 comprises 15 residues. The CDR3, as DNA: TGTGCCAGCAGCTGGAGCGGGGGGGTCCTCTACGAGCAGTACTTC. This sequence encodes CASSWSGGVLYEQYF.

The chain links TRBV15 to TRBJ2-4; 7 nucleotides line up with TRBD2. The germline CDR1 and CDR2 sequences are LNHNV and YYDKDF (reference sequence). The V segment lost 6 bases and the J segment 6 bases; nucleotides outside the gene matches: 14. This CDR3 contains 16 residues. CDR3 residues: CATRFTGGFHRNIQYF. CDR3 coding DNA: TGTGCCACCAGGTTTACCGGGGGGTTCCATAGAAACATTCAGTACTTC.

A remark on this clone: At one of its ends the junction is not consistent with the germline gene, which may arise from a read error. This sequence joins TRBV12-3 or TRBV12-4 and TRBJ2-2, with D hard to call. The CDR3 length is 12 residues. CDR3 amino acids: CASGLKALPSVF. DNA for the CDR3: TGTGCCAGCGGCCTCAAGGCTTTGCCCTCGGTTTTT.

The chain couples TRBV19 to TRBJ2-3; the match to TRBD1 covers 8 bases. The CDR3 contains 15 residues. Losses at the gene ends were 4 bases for V and 0 bases for J; bases not matched to a gene: 3. Germline-derived CDR1 and CDR2 are LNHDA and SQIVND (reference sequence). The CDR3 DNA follows: TGTGCCAGTAGTACTGGACAGGGAAGCACAGATACGCAGTATTTT. This codes for CASSTGQGSTDTQYF.

The chain links TRBV19 to TRBJ1-5; maybe TRBD1 (5 bases). CDR3 length: 13 residues. CDR1 LNHDA and CDR2 SQIVND come from the germline V gene (reference sequence). Trimming took 10 bases from V and 5 from J, leaving 15 bases between them. CDR3 amino acids: CATSGWDDQPQHF. CDR3 in DNA: TGTGCCACCTCCGGATGGGACGATCAGCCCCAGCATTTT. The whole variable domain, remainder taken from reference TRBV19 and TRBJ1-5, is DGGITQSPKYLFRKEGQNVTLSCEQNLNHDAMYWYRQDPGQGLRLIYYSQIVNDFQKGDIAEGYSVSREKKESFPLTVTSAQKNPTAFYLCATSGWDDQPQHFGDGTRLSIL.